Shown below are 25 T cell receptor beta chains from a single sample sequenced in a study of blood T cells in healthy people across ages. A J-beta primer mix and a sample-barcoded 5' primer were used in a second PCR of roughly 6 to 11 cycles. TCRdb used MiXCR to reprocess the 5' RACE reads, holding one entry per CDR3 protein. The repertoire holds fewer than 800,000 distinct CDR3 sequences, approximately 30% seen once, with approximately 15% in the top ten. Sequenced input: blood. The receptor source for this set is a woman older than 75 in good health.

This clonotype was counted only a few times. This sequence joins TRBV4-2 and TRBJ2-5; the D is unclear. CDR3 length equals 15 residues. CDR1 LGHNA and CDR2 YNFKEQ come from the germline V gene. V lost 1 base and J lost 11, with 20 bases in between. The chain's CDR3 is CASSQGSVVEDEQYF. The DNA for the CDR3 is TGTGCCAGCAGCCAAGGGAGCGTTGTAGAGGATGAGCAGTACTTC.

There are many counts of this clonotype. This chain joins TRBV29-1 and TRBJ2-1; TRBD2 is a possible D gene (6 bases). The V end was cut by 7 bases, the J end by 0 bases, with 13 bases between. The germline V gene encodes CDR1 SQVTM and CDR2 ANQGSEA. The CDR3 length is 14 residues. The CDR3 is CSAREVPSYNEQFF. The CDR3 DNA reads TGCAGCGCTAGGGAGGTTCCCTCCTACAATGAGCAGTTCTTC.

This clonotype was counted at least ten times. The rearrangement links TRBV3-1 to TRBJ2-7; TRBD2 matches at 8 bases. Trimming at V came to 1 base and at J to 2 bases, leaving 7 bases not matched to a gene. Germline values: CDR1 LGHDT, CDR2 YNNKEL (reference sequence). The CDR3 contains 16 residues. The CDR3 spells CASSQARTSSTYEQYF. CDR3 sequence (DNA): TGTGCCAGCAGCCAAGCAAGGACTAGCTCCACCTACGAGCAGTACTTC.

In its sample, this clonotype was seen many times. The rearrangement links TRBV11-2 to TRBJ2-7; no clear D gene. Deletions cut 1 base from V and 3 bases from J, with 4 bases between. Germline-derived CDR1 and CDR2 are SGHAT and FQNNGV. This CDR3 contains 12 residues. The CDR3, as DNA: TGTGCCAGCAGCTTAGGGGACTACGAGCAGTACTTC. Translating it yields CASSLGDYEQYF.

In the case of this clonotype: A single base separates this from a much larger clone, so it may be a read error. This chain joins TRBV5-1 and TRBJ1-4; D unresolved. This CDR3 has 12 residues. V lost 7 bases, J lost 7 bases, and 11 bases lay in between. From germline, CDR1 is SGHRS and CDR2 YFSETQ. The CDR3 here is CASGHQGEKLFF. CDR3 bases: TGCGCCAGCGGCCACCAAGGTGAAAAACTGTTTTTT.

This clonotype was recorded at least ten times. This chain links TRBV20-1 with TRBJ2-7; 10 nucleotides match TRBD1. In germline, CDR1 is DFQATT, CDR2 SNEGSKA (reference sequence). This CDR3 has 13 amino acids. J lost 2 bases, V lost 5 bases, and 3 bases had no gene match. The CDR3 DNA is TGCAGTGCTGGGGACAGGGGACCCTACGAGCAGTACTTC. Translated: CSAGDRGPYEQYF.

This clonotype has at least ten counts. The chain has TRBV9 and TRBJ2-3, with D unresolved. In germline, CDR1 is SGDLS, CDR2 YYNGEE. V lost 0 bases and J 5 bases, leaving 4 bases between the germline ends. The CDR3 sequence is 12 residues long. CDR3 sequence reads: CASSVELDTQYF. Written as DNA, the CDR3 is TGTGCCAGCAGCGTAGAACTAGATACGCAGTATTTT.

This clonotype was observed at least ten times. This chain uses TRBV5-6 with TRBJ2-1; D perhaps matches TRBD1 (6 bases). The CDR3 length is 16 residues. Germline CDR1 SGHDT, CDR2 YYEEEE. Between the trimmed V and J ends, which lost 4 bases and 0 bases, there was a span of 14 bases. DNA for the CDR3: TGTGCCAGCAGCAGCCTGACAGGACCCTCCTACAATGAGCAGTTCTTC. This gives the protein CASSSLTGPSYNEQFF. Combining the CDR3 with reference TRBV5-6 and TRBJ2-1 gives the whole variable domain DAGVTQSPTHLIKTRGQQVTLRCSPKSGHDTVSWYQQALGQGPQFIFQYYEEEERQRGNFPDRFSGHQFPNYSSELNVNALLLGDSALYLCASSSLTGPSYNEQFFGPGTRLTVL.

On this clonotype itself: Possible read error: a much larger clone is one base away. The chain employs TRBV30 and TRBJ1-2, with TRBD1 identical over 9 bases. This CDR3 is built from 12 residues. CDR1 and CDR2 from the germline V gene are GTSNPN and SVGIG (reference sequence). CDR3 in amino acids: CARSGTGIGYTF. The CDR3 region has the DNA TGTGCCCGGAGCGGGACAGGGATTGGCTACACCTTC.

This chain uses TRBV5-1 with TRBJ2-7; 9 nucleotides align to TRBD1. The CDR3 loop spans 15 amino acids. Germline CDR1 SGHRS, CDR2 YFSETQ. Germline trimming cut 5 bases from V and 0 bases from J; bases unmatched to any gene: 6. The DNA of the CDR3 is TGCGCCAGCAGGGATTGGGGACAGGGCTCCTACGAGCAGTACTTC. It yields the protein CASRDWGQGSYEQYF.

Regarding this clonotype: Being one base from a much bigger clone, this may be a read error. The CDR3 sequence: CASSPGTVGEQYF. CDR3 DNA: TGTGCCAGCAGCCCAGGGACAGTCGGTGAGCAGTACTTC. The rearrangement links TRBV7-2 to TRBJ2-5; 7 bases are a match to TRBD1. Unmatched junction bases numbered 11, after V lost 5 bases and J lost 11 bases. From germline, CDR1 is SGHTA and CDR2 FQGNSA. The CDR3 is 13 amino acids.

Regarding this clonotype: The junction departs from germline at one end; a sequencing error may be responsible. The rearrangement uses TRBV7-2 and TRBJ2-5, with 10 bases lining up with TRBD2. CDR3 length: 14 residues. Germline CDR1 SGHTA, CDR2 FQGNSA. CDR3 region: CANSLNSGGETQYF. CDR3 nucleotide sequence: TGTGCCAACAGCTTAAATAGCGGGGGGGAGACCCAGTACTTC.

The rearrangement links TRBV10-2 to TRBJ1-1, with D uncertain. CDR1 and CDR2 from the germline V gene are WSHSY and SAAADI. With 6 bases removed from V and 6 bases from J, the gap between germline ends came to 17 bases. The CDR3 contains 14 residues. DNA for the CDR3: TGCGCCAGCAGACCCATTTTGCAGGTCGCTGAAGCTTTCTTT. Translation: CASRPILQVAEAFF.

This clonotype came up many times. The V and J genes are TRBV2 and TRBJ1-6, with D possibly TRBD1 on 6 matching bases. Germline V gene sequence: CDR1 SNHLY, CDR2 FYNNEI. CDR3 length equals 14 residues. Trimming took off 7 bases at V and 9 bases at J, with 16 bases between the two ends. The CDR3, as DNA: TGTGCCAGCATGCGGGACATCCTCGGTTCACCCCTCCACTTT. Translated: CASMRDILGSPLHF.

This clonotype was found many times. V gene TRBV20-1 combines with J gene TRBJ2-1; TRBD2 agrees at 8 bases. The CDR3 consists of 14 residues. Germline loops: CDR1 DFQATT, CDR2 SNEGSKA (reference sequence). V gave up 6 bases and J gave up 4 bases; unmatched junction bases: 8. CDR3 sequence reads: CSAERIAGYNEQFF. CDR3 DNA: TGCAGTGCGGAACGAATAGCGGGATACAATGAGCAGTTCTTC.

The CDR3 sequence: CSVRRDTTEAFF. The CDR3 region has the DNA TGCAGCGTTCGCCGGGACACCACTGAAGCTTTCTTT. This chain uses TRBV29-1 with TRBJ1-1, with D possibly TRBD1 on 6 matching bases. The length of the CDR3 is 12 residues. Germline loops: CDR1 SQVTM, CDR2 ANQGSEA. V was clipped by 5 bases and J by 4 bases, with 11 bases between them.

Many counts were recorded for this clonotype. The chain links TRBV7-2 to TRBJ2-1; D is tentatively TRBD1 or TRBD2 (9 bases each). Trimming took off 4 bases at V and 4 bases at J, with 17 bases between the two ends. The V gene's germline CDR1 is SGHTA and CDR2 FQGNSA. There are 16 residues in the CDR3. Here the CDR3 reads CASSYRGRGGYNEQFF. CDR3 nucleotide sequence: TGTGCCAGCAGCTACAGGGGGCGGGGGGGATACAATGAGCAGTTCTTC.

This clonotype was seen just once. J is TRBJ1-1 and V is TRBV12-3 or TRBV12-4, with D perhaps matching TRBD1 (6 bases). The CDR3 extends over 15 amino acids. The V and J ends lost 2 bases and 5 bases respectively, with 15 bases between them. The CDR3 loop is CASSLRPGEGTEAFF. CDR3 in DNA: TGTGCCAGCAGTTTACGGCCAGGGGAGGGTACTGAAGCTTTCTTT.

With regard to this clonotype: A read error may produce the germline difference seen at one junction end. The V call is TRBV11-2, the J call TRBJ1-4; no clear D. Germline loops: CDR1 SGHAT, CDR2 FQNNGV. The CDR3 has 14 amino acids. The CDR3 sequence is CASSSDVASEELFF. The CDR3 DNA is TGTGCCAGCAGCTCGGATGTGGCCAGTGAAGAACTGTTTTTT.

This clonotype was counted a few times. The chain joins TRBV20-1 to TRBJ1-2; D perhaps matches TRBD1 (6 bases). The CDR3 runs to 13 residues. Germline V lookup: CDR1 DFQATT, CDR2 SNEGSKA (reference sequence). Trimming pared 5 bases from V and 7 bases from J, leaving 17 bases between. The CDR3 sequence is CSAVSRGQGGYTF. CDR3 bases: TGCAGTGCTGTTAGTCGGGGGCAAGGTGGCTACACCTTC.

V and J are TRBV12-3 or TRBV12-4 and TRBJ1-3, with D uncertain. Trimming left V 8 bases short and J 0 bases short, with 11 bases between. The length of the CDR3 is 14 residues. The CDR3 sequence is CASERATSGNTIYF. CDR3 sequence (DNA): TGTGCCAGCGAACGGGCCACCTCTGGAAACACCATATATTTT.

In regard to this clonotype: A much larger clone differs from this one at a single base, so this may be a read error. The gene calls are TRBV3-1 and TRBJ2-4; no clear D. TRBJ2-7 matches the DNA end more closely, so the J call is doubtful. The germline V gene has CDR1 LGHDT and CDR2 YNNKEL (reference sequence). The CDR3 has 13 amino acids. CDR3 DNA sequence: TGTGCCAGCAGCCAAGGCTCCCGTTCCGAGCAGTACTTC. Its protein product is CASSQGSRSEQYF.

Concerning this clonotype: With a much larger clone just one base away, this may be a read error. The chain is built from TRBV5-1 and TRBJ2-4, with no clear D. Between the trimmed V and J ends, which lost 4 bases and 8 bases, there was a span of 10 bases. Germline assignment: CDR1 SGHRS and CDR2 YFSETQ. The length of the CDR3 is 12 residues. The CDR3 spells CASSLNRDIQYF. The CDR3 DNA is TGCGCCAGCAGCCTGAACCGGGACATTCAGTACTTC.

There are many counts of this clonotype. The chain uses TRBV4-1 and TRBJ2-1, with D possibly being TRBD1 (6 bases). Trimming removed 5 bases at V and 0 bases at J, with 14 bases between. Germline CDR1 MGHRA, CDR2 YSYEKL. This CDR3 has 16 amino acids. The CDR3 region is CASSVGGGPSYNEQFF. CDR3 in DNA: TGCGCCAGCAGCGTCGGTGGGGGCCCCTCCTACAATGAGCAGTTCTTC.

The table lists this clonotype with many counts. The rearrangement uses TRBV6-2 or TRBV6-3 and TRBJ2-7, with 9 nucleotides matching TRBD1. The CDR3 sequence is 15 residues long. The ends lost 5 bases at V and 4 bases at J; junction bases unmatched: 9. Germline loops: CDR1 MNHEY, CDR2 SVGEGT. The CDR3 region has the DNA TGTGCCAGCAGTCGCCCGGGACAGGGTTATTACGAGCAGTACTTC. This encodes CASSRPGQGYYEQYF.